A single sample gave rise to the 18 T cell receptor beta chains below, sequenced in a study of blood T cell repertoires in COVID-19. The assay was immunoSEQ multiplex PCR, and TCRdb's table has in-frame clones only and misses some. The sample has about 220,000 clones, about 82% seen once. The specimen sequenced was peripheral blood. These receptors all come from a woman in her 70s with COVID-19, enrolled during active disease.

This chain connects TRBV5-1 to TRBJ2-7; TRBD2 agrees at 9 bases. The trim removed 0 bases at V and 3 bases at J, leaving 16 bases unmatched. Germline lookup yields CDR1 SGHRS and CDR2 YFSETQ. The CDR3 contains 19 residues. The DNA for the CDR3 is TGCGCCAGCAGCTTGGCTGCAGGGTTCGCTCTAGCGGGGAGCTACGAGCAGTACTTC. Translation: CASSLAAGFALAGSYEQYF.

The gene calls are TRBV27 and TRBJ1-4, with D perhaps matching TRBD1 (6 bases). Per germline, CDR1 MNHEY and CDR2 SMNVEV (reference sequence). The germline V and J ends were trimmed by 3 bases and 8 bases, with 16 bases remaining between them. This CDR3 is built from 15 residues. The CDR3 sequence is CASSFQTGEWEKLFF. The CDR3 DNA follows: TGTGCCAGCAGTTTCCAGACAGGCGAATGGGAAAAACTGTTTTTT.

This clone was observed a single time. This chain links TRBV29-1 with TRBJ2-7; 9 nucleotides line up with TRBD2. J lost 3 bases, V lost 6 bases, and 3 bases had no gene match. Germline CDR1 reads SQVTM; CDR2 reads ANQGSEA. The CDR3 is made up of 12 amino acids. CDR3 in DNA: TGCAGCGTGCGTAGCGGGAGCTACGAGCAGTACTTC. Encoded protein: CSVRSGSYEQYF.

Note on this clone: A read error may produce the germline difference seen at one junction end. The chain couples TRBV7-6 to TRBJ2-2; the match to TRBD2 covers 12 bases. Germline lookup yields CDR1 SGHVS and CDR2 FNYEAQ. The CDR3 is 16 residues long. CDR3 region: CASSLRTSGNAGELFF. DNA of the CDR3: TGTGCCAGCAGCTTGCGGACTAGCGGGAACGCCGGGGAGCTGTTTTTT.

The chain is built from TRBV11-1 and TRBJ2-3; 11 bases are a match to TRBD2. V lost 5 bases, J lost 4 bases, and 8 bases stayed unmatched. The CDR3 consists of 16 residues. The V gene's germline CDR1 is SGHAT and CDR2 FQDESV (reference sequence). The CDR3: CASSLTTSGSADTQYF. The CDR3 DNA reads TGTGCCAGCAGCCTAACCACTAGCGGGAGCGCAGATACGCAGTATTTT.

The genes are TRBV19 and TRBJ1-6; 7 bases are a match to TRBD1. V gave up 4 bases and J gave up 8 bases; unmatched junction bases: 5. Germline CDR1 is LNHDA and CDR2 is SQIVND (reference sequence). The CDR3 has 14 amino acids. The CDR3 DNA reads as TGTGCCAGTAGTACCGACAGGGAGTATTCACCCCTCCACTTT. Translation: CASSTDREYSPLHF.

CDR3 region: CASSSPGVDTQYF. The CDR3, as DNA: TGTGCCAGCAGCTCCCCCGGGGTGGATACGCAGTATTTT. The chain combines TRBV7-2 with TRBJ2-3, with D perhaps TRBD2 (5 bases). V was trimmed by 4 bases and J by 6 bases, leaving 11 bases between them. The CDR3 spans 13 residues. CDR1 is SGHTA and CDR2 is FQGNSA in the germline V gene.

CDR3 sequence: CASSDSTGTGLTDTQYF. As DNA, the CDR3 is TGTGCCAGCAGCGACTCAACCGGGACAGGACTGACAGATACGCAGTATTTT. The chain has TRBV9 and TRBJ2-3, with TRBD1 matching over 8 bases. CDR3 size: 17 residues. The germline V gene encodes CDR1 SGDLS and CDR2 YYNGEE. The junction had 12 bases not matched to a gene; V was cut back by 3 bases and J by 3 bases. Based on the CDR3 plus reference TRBV9 and TRBJ2-3, the full variable domain is DSGVTQTPKHLITATGQRVTLRCSPRSGDLSVYWYQQSLDQGLQFLIQYYNGEERAKGNILERFSAQQFPDLHSELNLSSLELGDSALYFCASSDSTGTGLTDTQYFGPGTRLTVL.

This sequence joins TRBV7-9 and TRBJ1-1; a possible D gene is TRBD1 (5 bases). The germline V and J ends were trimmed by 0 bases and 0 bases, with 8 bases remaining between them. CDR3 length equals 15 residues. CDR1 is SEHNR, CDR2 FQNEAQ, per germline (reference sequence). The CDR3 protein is CASSLALGVNTEAFF. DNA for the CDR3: TGTGCCAGCAGCTTAGCCCTAGGGGTGAACACTGAAGCTTTCTTT.

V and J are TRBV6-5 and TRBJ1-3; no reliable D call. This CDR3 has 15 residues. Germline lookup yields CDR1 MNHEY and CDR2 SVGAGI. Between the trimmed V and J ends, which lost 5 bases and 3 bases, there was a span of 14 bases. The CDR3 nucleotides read TGTGCCAGCAGTCCTAGGGAGATCTTTGGAAACACCATATATTTT. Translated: CASSPREIFGNTIYF.

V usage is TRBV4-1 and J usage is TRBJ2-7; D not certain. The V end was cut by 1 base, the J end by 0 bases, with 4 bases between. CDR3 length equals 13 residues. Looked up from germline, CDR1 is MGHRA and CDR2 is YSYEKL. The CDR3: CASSQGHSYEQYF. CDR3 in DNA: TGCGCCAGCAGCCAAGGACACTCCTACGAGCAGTACTTC.

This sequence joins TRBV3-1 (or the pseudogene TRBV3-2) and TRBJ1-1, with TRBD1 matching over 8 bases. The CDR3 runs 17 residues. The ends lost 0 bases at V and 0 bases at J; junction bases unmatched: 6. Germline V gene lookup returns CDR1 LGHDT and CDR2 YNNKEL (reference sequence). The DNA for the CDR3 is TGTGCCAGCAGCCAAGATCTAGCGACAGGGGTGAACACTGAAGCTTTCTTT. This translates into CASSQDLATGVNTEAFF.

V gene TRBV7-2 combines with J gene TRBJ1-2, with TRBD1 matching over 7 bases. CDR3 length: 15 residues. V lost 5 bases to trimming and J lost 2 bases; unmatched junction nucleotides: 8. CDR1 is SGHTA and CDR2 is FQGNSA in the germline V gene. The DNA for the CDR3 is TGTGCCAGCAGCCCCCGGGACAGTCTCAACTATGGCTACACCTTC. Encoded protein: CASSPRDSLNYGYTF.

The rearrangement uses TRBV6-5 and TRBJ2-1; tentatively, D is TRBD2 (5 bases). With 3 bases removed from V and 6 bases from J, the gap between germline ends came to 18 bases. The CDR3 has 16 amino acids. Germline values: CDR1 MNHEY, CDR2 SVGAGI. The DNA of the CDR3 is TGTGCCAGCAGTTATTTAACGGGAAGGACTCCCAATGAGCAGTTCTTC. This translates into CASSYLTGRTPNEQFF.

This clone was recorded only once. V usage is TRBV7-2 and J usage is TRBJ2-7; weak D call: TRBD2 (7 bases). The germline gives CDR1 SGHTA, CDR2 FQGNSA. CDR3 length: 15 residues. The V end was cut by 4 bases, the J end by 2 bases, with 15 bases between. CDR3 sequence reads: CASSSRGGGPYEQYF. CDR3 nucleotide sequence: TGTGCCAGCAGCTCAAGGGGCGGGGGCCCCTACGAGCAGTACTTC.

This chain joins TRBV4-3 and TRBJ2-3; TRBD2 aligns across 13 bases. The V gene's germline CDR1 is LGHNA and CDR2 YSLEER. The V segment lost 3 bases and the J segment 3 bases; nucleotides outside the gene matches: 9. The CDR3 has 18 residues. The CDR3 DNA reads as TGCGCCAGCAGCCAGGGGACTAGCGGGGATTGGGTAACAGATACGCAGTATTTT. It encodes CASSQGTSGDWVTDTQYF.

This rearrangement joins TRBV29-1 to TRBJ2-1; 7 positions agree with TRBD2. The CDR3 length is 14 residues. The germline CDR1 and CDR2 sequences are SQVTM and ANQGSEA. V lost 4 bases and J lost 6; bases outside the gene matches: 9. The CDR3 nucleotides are TGCAGCGTTGCATACGCGGGAGCACTCAATGAGCAGTTCTTC. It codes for CSVAYAGALNEQFF.

CDR3 coding DNA: TGTGCCAGCAGTGTCCAGCGACAAGAGACCCAGTACTTC. This translates into CASSVQRQETQYF. The chain is built from TRBV2 and TRBJ2-5, with D unclear. Germline V CDR1 and CDR2: SNHLY, FYNNEI. The CDR3 sequence is 13 residues long. Deletions cut 4 bases from V and 2 bases from J, with 8 bases between.